These T cell receptor beta chains were read from a single sample in a study of cytomegalovirus exposure and HLA in healthy donors. Sequencing used immunoSEQ multiplex PCR; TCRdb keeps in-frame clones, though not all of them. The top ten clones hold less than 15% of a sample with around 150,000 clones, 75% to 85% of them seen once. The sequenced sample was PBMCs. These receptors came from a woman aged 50 to 65 in good health and CMV-seronegative. The conserved cysteine and the conserved F or W are not part of the CDR3 here.

j_call v_call cdr3_aa
TRBJ1-1 TRBV27 ASSLPGQATEAF
TRBJ1-2 TRBV28 ASAYSGVGGYT
TRBJ2-7 TRBV9 ASSEGQGKYEQY
TRBJ1-2 TRBV30 AWSVQNPNYGYT
TRBJ2-2 TRBV18 ASSPLGTGIAGELF
TRBJ1-1 TRBV29-1 SAAGQGNTEAF
TRBJ2-7 TRBV6-5 ASIQQQGGYEQY
TRBJ2-1 TRBV7-2 ASSLTGWNSYNEQF
TRBJ1-1 TRBV18 ASSPGGGNTEAF
TRBJ2-1 TRBV5-5 ASSRGSDNEQF
TRBJ2-5 TRBV7-2 ASSLQGAQY
TRBJ2-7 TRBV27 ASSRGLAGAQAYEQY
TRBJ2-1 TRBV19 ASSIDRAGNEQF